The clone carrying this T cell receptor (beta chain) was seen at least ten times. The sample comes from a study of blood T cells in healthy people across ages. Each sample provided at least 5 micrograms of extracted total RNA. Next came a second PCR, run for about 7 to 12 cycles, which used a sample-barcoded 5' primer along with a J-beta primer mix. A template-switch adaptor that had 12 random nucleotides put a tag on each cDNA molecule. A single record per CDR3 protein comes from TCRdb applying MiXCR to the 5' RACE reads. The sample lists roughly 1.7 million distinct CDR3 sequences; around 36% were seen once. V gave up 5 bases and J gave up 6 bases; unmatched junction bases: 8. Germline values: CDR1 SQVTM, CDR2 ANQGSEA. This CDR3 comprises 14 residues.

The V call is TRBV29-1, the J call TRBJ2-3; TRBD2 aligns across 10 bases. The TCR was taken from a woman under 40 in good health. Input material: blood. The CDR3 spells CSVIPAGGPDTQYF. The CDR3 bases are TGCAGCGTTATACCAGCGGGGGGGCCTGATACGCAGTATTTT.